This T cell receptor (beta chain) was profiled in a study of blood T cell repertoires in COVID-19. About the research overall: Specimens from acute and convalescent COVID-19 originated in the United States, Italy and Spain. Nucleic acid was either cDNA or gDNA, and it came from T cells, B-cell-depleted T cells, or PBMCs.

Authors' analysis steps: Amplification of reference gene primers was used by the study to estimate nucleated cell counts. Some clones are missing from TCRdb's copy, which holds only in-frame ones; the method was immunoSEQ multiplex PCR. That table gives V, J and clone size, and the DNA gave D and trimming. The table shows around 40,000 clones, with about 90% occurring only once. The clonotype comes from a human donor in a cohort sampled during active COVID-19. The source material was peripheral blood.

The CDR3 nucleotides are TGCGCCAGCAGCTTGGAGGCCCGACCGCTAGCGGGAGGGTACAATGAGCAGTTCTTC. Translated: CASSLEARPLAGGYNEQFF. This chain connects TRBV5-1 to TRBJ2-1; TRBD2 aligns across 12 bases. V lost 0 bases and J lost 4; bases outside the gene matches: 11. Per germline, CDR1 SGHRS and CDR2 YFSETQ. This CDR3 contains 19 residues. Together with reference TRBV5-1 and TRBJ2-1, the CDR3 gives the full variable domain: KAGVTQTPRYLIKTRGQQVTLSCSPISGHRSVSWYQQTPGQGLQFLFEYFSETQRNKGNFPGRFSGRQFSNSRSEMNVSTLELGDSALYLCASSLEARPLAGGYNEQFFGPGTRLTVL.